The 19 T cell receptor beta chains reported below all come from one sample, sequenced in a study of shared clonotypes between healthy human individuals. Naive CD8 populations comprised CD45RO-negative cells positively selected for CCR7, excluding terminally differentiated effector memory CD45RA+ cells. Sequenced by immunoSEQ multiplex PCR; TCRdb stores in-frame clones only, minus some. The sample has some 2.1 million clones; around 96% are singletons. Sequenced: naive CD8+ T cells sorted from blood. These receptors all come from a man aged 18-30 years in good health.

J is TRBJ1-4 and V is TRBV28, with 10 bases identical to TRBD1. The CDR3 length is 16 residues. V shed 3 bases and J 7 bases; nucleotides not matched to a gene: 8. In germline, CDR1 is MDHEN, CDR2 SYDVKM. For the CDR3, the DNA is TGTGCCAGCAGTTTTGACCTGGACAGGGGGATTGAAAAACTGTTTTTT. Its translation: CASSFDLDRGIEKLFF.

In the case of this clone: This CDR3 is also generated by other DNA sequences in the sample. The genes are TRBV11-2 and TRBJ2-7; D is uncertain. Per the germline V gene, CDR1 is SGHAT and CDR2 is FQNNGV. There are 13 residues in the CDR3. V lost 1 base and J 3 bases, leaving 7 bases between the germline ends. DNA of the CDR3: TGTGCCAGCAGCTTAGGTTCGGGCTACGAGCAGTACTTC. Protein product: CASSLGSGYEQYF.

The chain combines TRBV7-8 with TRBJ2-1; TRBD2 matches at 15 bases. V shed 3 bases and J 10 bases; nucleotides not matched to a gene: 4. This CDR3 has 15 residues. CDR1 is SGHVS, CDR2 FQNEAQ, per germline. The CDR3 loop is CASSFGGTSGGEQFF. The CDR3 DNA reads as TGTGCCAGCAGCTTCGGCGGGACTAGCGGGGGGGAGCAGTTCTTC.

The chain recombines TRBV9 with TRBJ2-1, with 7 bases matching TRBD2. CDR3 length: 16 residues. The J segment lost 7 bases and the V segment lost 0 bases, leaving 10 bases of the junction unmatched. Germline CDR1 and CDR2: SGDLS and YYNGEE. CDR3 loop: CASSVAAGVALNEQFF. The CDR3 DNA follows: TGTGCCAGCAGCGTAGCCGCGGGAGTGGCACTAAATGAGCAGTTCTTC.

The chain uses TRBV7-8 and TRBJ2-7, with TRBD2 matching over 7 bases. The CDR3 contains 16 residues. Germline V gives CDR1 SGHVS, CDR2 FQNEAQ. V lost 2 bases and J lost 0; bases outside the gene matches: 7. The CDR3 spells CASSLWEGMSSYEQYF. The CDR3 coding sequence is TGTGCCAGCAGCTTATGGGAGGGGATGAGCTCCTACGAGCAGTACTTC.

The gene calls are TRBV27 and TRBJ1-2; TRBD1 might be the D (5 bases). The CDR3 sequence is 15 residues long. The germline V and J ends were trimmed by 8 bases and 1 base, with 17 bases remaining between them. CDR1 and CDR2 (germline): MNHEY, SMNVEV (reference sequence). The CDR3 is CASRSEGWVNYGYTF. CDR3 sequence (DNA): TGTGCCAGCCGAAGTGAGGGGTGGGTTAACTATGGCTACACCTTC.

This clone came up once. At the DNA level, this CDR3 is encoded by other sequences in the same sample as well. The rearrangement joins TRBV4-1 to TRBJ2-7; 11 nucleotides agree with TRBD1. The germline CDR1 and CDR2 sequences are MGHRA and YSYEKL. J lost 4 bases, V lost 4 bases, and 6 bases had no gene match. The CDR3 contains 15 residues. This chain's CDR3 is CASSPRTGGAYEQYF. The CDR3 coding sequence is TGCGCCAGCAGCCCGCGGACAGGGGGCGCGTACGAGCAGTACTTC.

Note on this clone: Within the sample, other DNA sequences also encode this same CDR3. V usage is TRBV7-9 and J usage is TRBJ2-1, with no clear D. This CDR3 has 12 amino acids. Trimming pared 3 bases from V and 5 bases from J, leaving 5 bases between. Germline CDR1 is SEHNR and CDR2 is FQNEAQ (reference sequence). CDR3 protein: CASSFGNNEQFF. The CDR3 coding sequence is TGTGCCAGCAGCTTTGGGAACAATGAGCAGTTCTTC. The full variable domain, with the rest looked up from reference TRBV7-9 and TRBJ2-1, is DTGVSQNPRHKITKRGQNVTFRCDPISEHNRLYWYRQTLGQGPEFLTYFQNEAQLEKSRLLSDRFSAERPKGSFSTLEIQRTEQGDSAMYLCASSFGNNEQFFGPGTRLTVL.

This sequence joins TRBV6-5 and TRBJ1-1; 7 bases agree with TRBD1. This CDR3 has 14 amino acids. With 7 bases clipped from V and 4 bases from J, the junction kept 9 bases outside the gene matches. Germline V gene data show CDR1 as MNHEY and CDR2 as SVGAGI. The CDR3: CASMSTGPSTEAFF. The CDR3 DNA is TGTGCCAGCATGTCGACAGGGCCGAGCACTGAAGCTTTCTTT.

This sequence joins TRBV6-5 and TRBJ1-2; 8 bases are shared with TRBD1. V lost 5 bases and J lost 8; bases outside the gene matches: 7. Germline V CDR1 and CDR2: MNHEY, SVGAGI. The CDR3 length is 13 residues. The CDR3 here is CASSPRGPGGYTF. The CDR3 bases are TGTGCCAGCAGTCCCAGGGGGCCGGGAGGCTACACCTTC.

The V gene is TRBV19, the J gene TRBJ2-2, with 7 bases aligning to TRBD1. Germline V gene data show CDR1 as LNHDA and CDR2 as SQIVND (reference sequence). The junction had 6 bases not matched to a gene; V was cut back by 3 bases and J by 2 bases. There are 16 residues in the CDR3. For the CDR3, the DNA is TGTGCCAGTAGTATCCGTGGACAGGATAACACCGGGGAGCTGTTTTTT. This translates into CASSIRGQDNTGELFF.

The CDR3: CASNRVGTGELFF. Written as DNA, the CDR3 is TGTGCCAGCAACAGGGTCGGGACCGGGGAGCTGTTTTTT. The chain is built from TRBV2 and TRBJ2-2; TRBD1 is a possible D gene (6 bases). This CDR3 comprises 13 residues. Germline V gives CDR1 SNHLY, CDR2 FYNNEI. V was shortened by 7 bases and J by 5 bases, with 11 bases between the two germline ends.

The rearrangement uses TRBV2 and TRBJ2-1; TRBD1 matches at 7 bases. From germline, CDR1 is SNHLY and CDR2 FYNNEI. The length of the CDR3 is 14 residues. V lost 8 bases to trimming and J lost 0 bases; unmatched junction nucleotides: 4. CDR3: CASLGQASYNEQFF. The CDR3 DNA reads as TGTGCCAGCCTCGGACAGGCCTCCTACAATGAGCAGTTCTTC.

The chain couples TRBV6-5 to TRBJ2-7; no reliable D call. The CDR3 extends over 14 amino acids. V lost 6 bases and J lost 7, with 19 bases in between. Germline V gives CDR1 MNHEY, CDR2 SVGAGI. The DNA for the CDR3 is TGTGCCAGCAGAGAGGACCGAGACCAAGGAGAGCAGTACTTC. Amino acid sequence: CASREDRDQGEQYF.

The chain couples TRBV11-2 to TRBJ2-4; 8 bases match TRBD2. V lost 2 bases to trimming and J lost 7 bases; unmatched junction nucleotides: 4. CDR1 SGHAT and CDR2 FQNNGV come from the germline V gene. CDR3 length: 14 amino acids. The CDR3 bases are TGTGCCAGCAGCTTATTGTCGGGGGGGAACATTCAGTACTTC. Residues: CASSLLSGGNIQYF.

V and J are TRBV5-6 and TRBJ1-2; possible D gene TRBD1, 6 bases. Per the germline V gene, CDR1 is SGHDT and CDR2 is YYEEEE. The CDR3 is made up of 12 amino acids. Trimming pared 4 bases from V and 7 bases from J, leaving 11 bases between. For the CDR3, the DNA is TGTGCCAGCAGCCCAGGGGTTCTTGGCTACACCTTC. Encoded protein: CASSPGVLGYTF. The full variable domain, in which reference TRBV5-6 and TRBJ1-2 provide the parts outside the CDR3, is DAGVTQSPTHLIKTRGQQVTLRCSPKSGHDTVSWYQQALGQGPQFIFQYYEEEERQRGNFPDRFSGHQFPNYSSELNVNALLLGDSALYLCASSPGVLGYTFGSGTRLTVV.

This chain joins TRBV2 and TRBJ2-1; 7 positions agree with TRBD2. V trimming: 8 bases; J trimming: 6 bases; junction bases outside the gene matches: 7. Germline V gene data show CDR1 as SNHLY and CDR2 as FYNNEI. The CDR3 has 13 amino acids. This CDR3 reads CASLSGVGNEQFF. CDR3 in DNA: TGTGCCAGCTTGAGCGGGGTGGGCAATGAGCAGTTCTTC.

The chain couples TRBV6-5 to TRBJ2-7, with 10 bases matching TRBD1. V was clipped by 5 bases and J by 3 bases; unmatched bases: 4. Germline V gene sequence: CDR1 MNHEY, CDR2 SVGAGI. The CDR3 extends over 14 amino acids. For the CDR3, the DNA is TGTGCCAGCAGTGTCCGGGACAGGGGCTACGAGCAGTACTTC. This gives the protein CASSVRDRGYEQYF.

The chain's CDR3 is CASSLGGFSYNEQFF. CDR3 bases: TGTGCCAGCAGCTTAGGGGGGTTCTCCTACAATGAGCAGTTCTTC. V gene TRBV5-6 combines with J gene TRBJ2-1, with D perhaps assigned TRBD1 or TRBD2 (6 bases each). From germline, CDR1 is SGHDT and CDR2 YYEEEE. V lost 2 bases to trimming and J lost 0 bases, with 9 bases between them. This CDR3 is 15 amino acids long.